Presented here are 24 T cell receptor beta chains from one specimen sequenced in a study of beta chain features in type 1 diabetes. Study-wide points: Type 1 diabetes patients had moderately but significantly shorter TCRB CDR3s in all four CD4+ subsets.

Expressed TCRB transcripts were sequenced because the entire RNA isolate underwent reverse transcription. Produced via immunoSEQ multiplex PCR; TCRdb's table is partial and in-frame only. Here the sample spans about 160,000 clones, 10% to 13% being singletons. Their recognized antigens are unknown. Sequenced: central memory CD4+ T cells from blood. These receptor sequences come from a man younger than 40 with type 1 diabetes.

This sequence joins TRBV14 and TRBJ2-5; TRBD2 is a possible D gene (5 bases). Trimming stripped 1 base from V and 2 bases from J, with 11 bases between. Germline CDR1 is SGHDN and CDR2 is FVKESK. CDR3 length: 15 residues. This chain's CDR3 is CASSQGYWTQETQYF. The CDR3, as DNA: TGTGCCAGCAGCCAAGGGTACTGGACTCAAGAGACCCAGTACTTC.

The rearrangement joins TRBV7-9 to TRBJ2-5, with D possibly being TRBD1 (5 bases). Germline V lookup: CDR1 SEHNR, CDR2 FQNEAQ (reference sequence). The CDR3 length is 13 residues. Trimming removed 8 bases from V and 2 bases from J, with 12 bases in between. CDR3 amino acids: CASHSAGQETQYF. The CDR3 DNA reads TGTGCCAGCCACTCGGCAGGGCAAGAGACCCAGTACTTC.

This clone has more than one count but fewer than ten. V is TRBV29-1 and J is TRBJ2-3, with 10 bases lining up with TRBD2. CDR1 and CDR2 (germline): SQVTM, ANQGSEA. The junction had 10 bases not matched to a gene; V was cut back by 6 bases and J by 1 base. This CDR3 has 16 amino acids. CDR3 bases: TGCAGCGTCCAAGGACTAGCGGTGAGGGGCACAGATACGCAGTATTTT. Its translation: CSVQGLAVRGTDTQYF.

The V gene is TRBV7-3, the J gene TRBJ2-4; 9 bases map to TRBD1. This CDR3 is 15 amino acids long. Germline CDR1 and CDR2: SGHTA and FQGTGA. With 4 bases clipped from V and 13 bases from J, the junction kept 14 bases outside the gene matches. The CDR3 region has the DNA TGTGCCAGCAGCTCACCTGAGTACGGACAGGGGATCCAGTACTTC. It is translated as CASSSPEYGQGIQYF. The complete variable domain, with remaining parts taken from reference TRBV7-3 and TRBJ2-4, reads GAGVSQTPSNKVTEKGKYVELRCDPISGHTALYWYRQSLGQGPEFLIYFQGTGAADDSGLPNDRFFAVRPEGSVSTLKIQRTERGDSAVYLCASSSPEYGQGIQYFGAGTRLSVL.

This clone came up a few times. The J gene is TRBJ2-7, the V gene TRBV7-2; D is uncertain. Looked up from germline, CDR1 is SGHTA and CDR2 is FQGNSA. The CDR3 contains 16 residues. The ends were cut back, 5 bases at V and 4 bases at J, with 21 bases in the middle. Here the CDR3 reads CASSRIPSAVTYEQYF. CDR3 coding DNA: TGTGCCAGCAGCCGTATACCCTCGGCGGTAACTTACGAGCAGTACTTC.

This clone has more than one count but fewer than ten. The chain couples TRBV7-3 to TRBJ2-1, with 8 positions matching TRBD2. CDR3 length: 14 residues. Germline V CDR1 and CDR2: SGHTA, FQGTGA. After removal of 3 bases from V and 8 bases from J, the junction contained 6 bases not matched to a gene. The CDR3 bases are TGTGCCAGCAGCTTCAACAGCGGGAGCGATGAGCAGTTCTTC. It codes for CASSFNSGSDEQFF. Based on the CDR3 plus reference TRBV7-3 and TRBJ2-1, the full variable domain is GAGVSQTPSNKVTEKGKYVELRCDPISGHTALYWYRQSLGQGPEFLIYFQGTGAADDSGLPNDRFFAVRPEGSVSTLKIQRTERGDSAVYLCASSFNSGSDEQFFGPGTRLTVL.

The chain employs TRBV5-1 and TRBJ2-5; 7 bases match TRBD2. Trimming cost V 0 bases and J 6 bases; bases outside gene matches: 11. Germline CDR1 and CDR2: SGHRS and YFSETQ. The CDR3 runs 16 residues. The CDR3 here is CASSLEPSGLLKTQYF. DNA for the CDR3: TGCGCCAGCAGCTTGGAACCTAGCGGTTTATTGAAGACCCAGTACTTC.

The CDR3 DNA sequence: TGTGCCAGCAGCTACGCAGGGGGCTATGGCTACACCTTC. It is translated as CASSYAGGYGYTF. The chain combines TRBV7-6 with TRBJ1-2, with 7 bases that match TRBD1. CDR3 length: 13 residues. Germline V lookup: CDR1 SGHVS, CDR2 FNYEAQ. Unmatched junction bases numbered 3, after V lost 4 bases and J lost 4 bases.

The V gene is TRBV29-1, the J gene TRBJ2-1; tentatively, D is TRBD2 (6 bases). V lost 5 bases to trimming and J lost 0 bases, with 11 bases between them. The length of the CDR3 is 14 residues. Germline V gene data show CDR1 as SQVTM and CDR2 as ANQGSEA. CDR3 protein: CSVTLARSYNEQFF. Written as DNA, the CDR3 is TGCAGCGTTACTCTAGCGCGCTCCTACAATGAGCAGTTCTTC.

The V call is TRBV19, the J call TRBJ2-7; weak D call: TRBD1 (6 bases). CDR1 and CDR2 (germline): LNHDA, SQIVND (reference sequence). Trimming took off 5 bases at V and 5 bases at J, with 16 bases between the two ends. This CDR3 has 14 amino acids. CDR3 protein: CASSWGQGRHEQYF. CDR3 DNA: TGTGCCAGTAGTTGGGGGCAGGGGCGCCACGAGCAGTACTTC.

This clone was picked up a small number of times. The CDR3 DNA is TGTGCCTGGGGGAGCGGGAATCGGCAGTTCTTC. Translation gives CAWGSGNRQFF. The rearrangement links TRBV30 to TRBJ2-1; 7 bases align to TRBD2. Germline loops: CDR1 GTSNPN, CDR2 SVGIG (reference sequence). The ends lost 5 bases at V and 12 bases at J; junction bases unmatched: 7. The CDR3 has 11 amino acids.

This clone appeared a few times. The chain combines TRBV28 with TRBJ2-7; 9 bases are a match to TRBD1. The CDR3 extends over 16 amino acids. The germline V gene has CDR1 MDHEN and CDR2 SYDVKM. After removal of 6 bases from V and 11 bases from J, the junction contained 20 bases not matched to a gene. CDR3 bases: TGTGCCAGCAGCCCAGGCGGGGGACAGGGAGGGATCTACGAGTACTTC. This translates into CASSPGGGQGGIYEYF.

This chain uses TRBV7-2 with TRBJ2-3; TRBD2 might be the D (7 bases). CDR1 is SGHTA and CDR2 is FQGNSA in the germline V gene. V shed 7 bases and J shed 5 bases, with 19 bases lying between them. CDR3 length equals 15 residues. This chain's CDR3 is CASKEGGTGGDTQYF. CDR3 coding DNA: TGTGCCAGCAAGGAGGGGGGGACTGGGGGAGATACGCAGTATTTT.

J is TRBJ1-2 and V is TRBV2, with TRBD1 matching over 9 bases. The CDR3 is 13 amino acids. V was clipped by 6 bases and J by 7 bases; unmatched bases: 6. In germline, CDR1 is SNHLY, CDR2 FYNNEI. CDR3 amino acids: CASRDTGGSGYTF. The CDR3 DNA reads TGTGCCAGCAGGGATACAGGGGGCTCTGGCTACACCTTC.

The rearrangement links TRBV2 to TRBJ2-7; 8 nucleotides align to TRBD2. The CDR3 totals 14 residues. J was trimmed by 5 bases and V by 0 bases; bases with no gene match: 3. Germline values: CDR1 SNHLY, CDR2 FYNNEI. The CDR3 nucleotides are TGTGCCAGCAGTGAAGCGAGCGGGAGCCACGAGCAGTACTTC. It encodes CASSEASGSHEQYF.

V gene TRBV2 combines with J gene TRBJ2-7; 11 bases agree with TRBD1. CDR3 length equals 14 residues. J gave up 3 bases and V 7 bases, and 5 bases lay outside the gene matches. Per germline, CDR1 SNHLY and CDR2 FYNNEI. CDR3 DNA sequence: TGTGCCAGCAAGCCGGGACAGGGGGTCTACGAGCAGTACTTC. Its translation: CASKPGQGVYEQYF.

The chain employs TRBV6-1 and TRBJ2-7; D not resolved. Germline V gene lookup returns CDR1 MNHNS and CDR2 SASEGT. Between the trimmed V and J ends, which lost 2 bases and 7 bases, there was a span of 6 bases. The length of the CDR3 is 11 residues. This CDR3 is CASSEFREQYF. The CDR3 region has the DNA TGTGCCAGCAGTGAATTTCGGGAGCAGTACTTC.

The chain links TRBV5-1 to TRBJ2-2; 7 bases line up with TRBD1. Unmatched junction bases numbered 10, after V lost 4 bases and J lost 4 bases. The CDR3 is 16 amino acids. Germline V lookup: CDR1 SGHRS, CDR2 YFSETQ. The CDR3 spells CASSPTGSSVTGELFF. The DNA for the CDR3 is TGCGCCAGCAGCCCGACAGGGTCGTCAGTCACCGGGGAGCTGTTTTTT.

This clone was counted only a few times. The V and J genes are TRBV5-1 and TRBJ1-1, with D perhaps matching TRBD1 (5 bases). Trimming shortened V by 1 base and J by 3 bases, and 13 bases separated the two germline ends. Germline CDR1 and CDR2: SGHRS and YFSETQ. This CDR3 has 15 residues. The CDR3 sequence is CASSLTLTGDTEAFF. CDR3 nucleotides: TGCGCCAGCAGCTTGACGTTGACGGGGGACACTGAAGCTTTCTTT.

This clone appeared a few times. V is TRBV28 and J is TRBJ2-3; weak D call: TRBD2 (5 bases). V lost 3 bases to trimming and J lost 2 bases, with 24 bases between them. The CDR3 is 19 residues long. Per germline, CDR1 MDHEN and CDR2 SYDVKM. The CDR3 sequence: CASSFGVSRRREITDTQYF. The DNA for the CDR3 is TGTGCCAGCAGTTTCGGGGTTAGTCGGAGAAGGGAGATCACAGATACGCAGTATTTT. Full variable domain (outside the CDR3, taken from reference TRBV28 and TRBJ2-3): DVKVTQSSRYLVKRTGEKVFLECVQDMDHENMFWYRQDPGLGLRLIYFSYDVKMKEKGDIPEGYSVSREKKERFSLILESASTNQTSMYLCASSFGVSRRREITDTQYFGPGTRLTVL.

This rearrangement joins TRBV2 to TRBJ2-3; the D is unclear. The CDR3 is 15 residues long. Trimming left V 8 bases short and J 2 bases short, with 17 bases between. Germline V gives CDR1 SNHLY, CDR2 FYNNEI. CDR3 nucleotide sequence: TGTGCCAGCCGCCCTCCTGGCGAGGTCACAGATACGCAGTATTTT. Residues: CASRPPGEVTDTQYF.

This clone came up a few times. This sequence joins TRBV30 and TRBJ2-5; 8 bases line up with TRBD2. This CDR3 is 16 amino acids long. Germline V gene data show CDR1 as GTSNPN and CDR2 as SVGIG (reference sequence). After removal of 3 bases from V and 5 bases from J, the junction contained 14 bases not matched to a gene. The CDR3 reads CAWRPRAGAPGETQYF. Written as DNA, the CDR3 is TGTGCCTGGAGACCGCGAGCGGGAGCCCCGGGGGAGACCCAGTACTTC. Based on the CDR3 plus reference TRBV30 and TRBJ2-5, the full variable domain is SQTIHQWPATLVQPVGSPLSLECTVEGTSNPNLYWYRQAAGRGLQLLFYSVGIGQISSEVPQNLSASRPQDRQFILSSKKLLLSDSGFYLCAWRPRAGAPGETQYFGPGTRLLVL.

V and J are TRBV28 and TRBJ2-7; 10 bases fit TRBD2. This CDR3 contains 14 residues. Germline loops: CDR1 MDHEN, CDR2 SYDVKM. V lost 7 bases, J lost 4 bases, and 7 bases stayed unmatched. CDR3 amino acids: CASKGAGGRYEQYF. The CDR3 region has the DNA TGTGCCAGCAAAGGAGCGGGAGGGCGGTACGAGCAGTACTTC.

This clone appeared a few times. The chain links TRBV15 to TRBJ1-1, with a possible D match to TRBD1 (5 bases). With 2 bases removed from V and 6 bases from J, the gap between germline ends came to 13 bases. This CDR3 contains 14 residues. Germline V gene data show CDR1 as LNHNV and CDR2 as YYDKDF (reference sequence). CDR3 residues: CATSRSRGGAEAFF. CDR3 in DNA: TGTGCCACCAGCAGATCAAGGGGTGGTGCTGAAGCTTTCTTT.